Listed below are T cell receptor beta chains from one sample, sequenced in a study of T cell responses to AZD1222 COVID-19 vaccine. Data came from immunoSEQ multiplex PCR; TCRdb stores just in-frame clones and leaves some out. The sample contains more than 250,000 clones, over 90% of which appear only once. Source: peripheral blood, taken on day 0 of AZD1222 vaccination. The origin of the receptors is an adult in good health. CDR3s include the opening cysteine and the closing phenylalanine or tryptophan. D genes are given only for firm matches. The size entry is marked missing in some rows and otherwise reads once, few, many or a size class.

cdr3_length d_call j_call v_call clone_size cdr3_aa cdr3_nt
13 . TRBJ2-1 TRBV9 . CASSPNRGNEQFF TGTGCCAGCAGCCCAAATAGGGGCAATGAGCAGTTCTTC
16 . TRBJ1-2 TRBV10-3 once CAISESTRVIYYGYTF TGTGCCATCAGTGAGTCGACCAGGGTAATTTACTATGGCTACACCTTC
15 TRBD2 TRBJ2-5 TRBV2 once CASSFSGGSTETQYF TGTGCCAGCAGTTTCAGCGGGGGGTCGACGGAGACCCAGTACTTC
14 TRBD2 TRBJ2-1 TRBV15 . CATSRAATSGEQFF TGTGCCACCAGCAGAGCGGCGACTAGCGGTGAGCAGTTCTTC
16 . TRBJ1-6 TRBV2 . CASTKKASTYNSPLHF TGTGCCAGCACCAAAAAGGCCAGCACCTATAATTCACCCCTCCACTTT
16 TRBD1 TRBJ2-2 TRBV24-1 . CATSDLRTGNTGELFF TGTGCCACCAGTGATTTACGGACAGGGAACACCGGGGAGCTGTTTTTT
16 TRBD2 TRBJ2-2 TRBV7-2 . CASSHSLAGVPGELFF TGTGCCAGCAGCCACTCACTAGCGGGAGTCCCCGGGGAGCTGTTTTTT
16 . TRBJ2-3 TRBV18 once CASSPPNGLTTDTQYF TGTGCCAGCTCACCACCGAACGGCCTGACGACAGATACGCAGTATTTT
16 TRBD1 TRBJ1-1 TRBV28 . CASSYIWTGRNTEAFF TGTGCCAGCAGTTATATCTGGACAGGGAGGAACACTGAAGCTTTCTTT
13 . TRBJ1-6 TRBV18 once CASSPPHNSPLHF TGTGCCAGCTCACCACCGCATAATTCACCCCTCCACTTT
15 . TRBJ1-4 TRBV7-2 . CASSLRGGAPEKLFF TGTGCCAGCAGCTTAAGGGGGGGGGCGCCCGAAAAACTGTTTTTT
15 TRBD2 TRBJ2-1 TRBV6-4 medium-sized CASSDSTSGSNEQFF TGTGCCAGCAGTGACTCGACTAGCGGGAGCAATGAGCAGTTCTTC
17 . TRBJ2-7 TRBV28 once CASSSATGDYLIYEQYF TGTGCCAGCAGTTCAGCAACAGGGGACTACCTAATCTACGAGCAGTACTTC
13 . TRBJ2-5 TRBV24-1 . CATSGLSQETQYF TGTGCCACCAGTGGGCTCAGCCAAGAGACCCAGTACTTC
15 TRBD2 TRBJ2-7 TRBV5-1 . CASSFWTSPPGEQYF TGCGCCAGCAGCTTCTGGACTAGTCCCCCAGGGGAGCAGTACTTC
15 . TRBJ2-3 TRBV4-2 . CASSQEGWGPDTQYF TGTGCCAGCAGCCAAGAAGGCTGGGGGCCAGATACGCAGTATTTT
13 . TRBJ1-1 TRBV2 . CASSEVGEGTAFF TGTGCCAGCAGTGAAGTAGGGGAAGGGACGGCTTTCTTT
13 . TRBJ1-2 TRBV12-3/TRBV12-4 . CASRRGAVYGYTF TGTGCCAGCAGAAGGGGGGCGGTTTATGGCTACACCTTC
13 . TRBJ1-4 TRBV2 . CASTGERSEKLFF TGTGCCAGCACGGGCGAAAGGAGTGAAAAACTGTTTTTT
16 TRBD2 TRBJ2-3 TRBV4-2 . CASSQEGRGGTNTQYF TGTGCCAGCAGCCAGGAGGGGCGGGGGGGCACTAATACGCAGTATTTT
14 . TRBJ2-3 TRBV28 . CAISSPLSTDTQYF TGTGCCATCTCGTCTCCGCTTAGCACAGATACGCAGTATTTT
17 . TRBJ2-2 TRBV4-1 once CASSTRGGGGNTGELFF TGCGCCAGCAGCACCCGGGGAGGGGGAGGAAACACCGGGGAGCTGTTTTTT
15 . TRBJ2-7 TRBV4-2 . CASSQEAYRVYEQYF TGTGCCAGCAGCCAAGAAGCCTACAGAGTTTACGAGCAGTACTTC
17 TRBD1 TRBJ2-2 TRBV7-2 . CASSPTGAYTNTGELFF TGTGCCAGCAGCCCCACAGGGGCCTATACGAACACCGGGGAGCTGTTTTTT
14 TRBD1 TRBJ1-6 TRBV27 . CASKGTGDRSPLHF TGTGCCAGCAAAGGGACAGGGGATCGATCACCCCTCCACTTT
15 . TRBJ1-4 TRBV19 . CASSIMGATNEKLFF TGTGCCAGTAGTATAATGGGTGCAACTAATGAAAAACTGTTTTTT
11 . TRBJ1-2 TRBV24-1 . CATSDPNGYTF TGTGCCACCAGTGATCCCAATGGCTACACCTTC
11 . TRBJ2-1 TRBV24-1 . CATSLGNEQFF TGTGCCACCAGTCTTGGCAATGAGCAGTTCTTC
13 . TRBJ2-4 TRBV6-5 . CASSYGAENIQYF TGTGCCAGCAGTTACGGGGCAGAGAACATTCAGTACTTC
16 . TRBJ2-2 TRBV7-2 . CASSSTFQRGTGELFF TGTGCCAGCAGCTCCACCTTCCAACGAGGCACCGGGGAGCTGTTTTTT
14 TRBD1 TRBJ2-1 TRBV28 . CASGRTGRNNEQFF TGTGCCAGCGGCCGGACAGGCCGAAACAATGAGCAGTTCTTC
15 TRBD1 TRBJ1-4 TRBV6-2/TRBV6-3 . CASSSTGGANEKLFF TGTGCCAGCAGCTCTACAGGGGGTGCTAATGAAAAACTGTTTTTT
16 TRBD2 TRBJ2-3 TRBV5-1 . CASSHGERGHTDTQYF TGCGCCAGCAGCCATGGGGAGCGGGGCCACACAGATACGCAGTATTTT
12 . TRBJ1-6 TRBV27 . CASSPSNSPLHF TGTGCCAGCAGTCCGTCGAATTCACCCCTCCACTTT
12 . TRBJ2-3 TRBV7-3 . CASSLNSDTQYF TGTGCCAGCAGCTTGAACTCAGATACGCAGTATTTT
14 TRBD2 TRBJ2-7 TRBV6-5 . CASSRGGQGYEQYF TGTGCCAGCTCCCGGGGGGGCCAAGGATACGAGCAGTACTTC
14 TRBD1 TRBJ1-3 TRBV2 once CASRDRGGGNTIYF TGTGCCAGCAGGGACAGGGGAGGTGGAAACACCATATATTTT
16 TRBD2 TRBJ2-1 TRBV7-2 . CASSLAGSGRGDEQFF TGTGCCAGCAGCTTAGCGGGGAGCGGGAGAGGGGATGAGCAGTTCTTC
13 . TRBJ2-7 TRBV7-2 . CASSLGGIYEQYF TGTGCCAGCAGCTTAGGAGGAATCTACGAGCAGTACTTC
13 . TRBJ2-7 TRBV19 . CASSKARGNEQYF TGTGCCAGTAGTAAGGCCAGGGGAAACGAGCAGTACTTC
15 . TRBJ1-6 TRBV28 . CASSEPGRQNSPLHF TGTGCCAGCAGTGAACCGGGACGGCAAAATTCACCCCTCCACTTT
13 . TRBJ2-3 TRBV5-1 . CASSPGLLDTQYF TGCGCCAGCAGCCCCGGGCTCTTAGATACGCAGTATTTT
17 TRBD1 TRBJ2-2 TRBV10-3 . CAISELGEGGDTGELFF TGTGCCATCAGTGAGTTAGGAGAAGGGGGCGACACCGGGGAGCTGTTTTTT